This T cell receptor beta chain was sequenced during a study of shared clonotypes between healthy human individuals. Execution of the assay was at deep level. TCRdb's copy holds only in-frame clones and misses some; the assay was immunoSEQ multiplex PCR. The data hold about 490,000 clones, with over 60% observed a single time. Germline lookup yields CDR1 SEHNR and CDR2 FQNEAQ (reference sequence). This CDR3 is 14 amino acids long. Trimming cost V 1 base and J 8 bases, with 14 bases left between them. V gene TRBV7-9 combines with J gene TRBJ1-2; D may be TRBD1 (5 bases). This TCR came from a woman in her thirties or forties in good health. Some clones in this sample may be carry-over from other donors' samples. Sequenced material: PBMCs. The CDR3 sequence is CASSLDIRAGGYTF. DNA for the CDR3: TGTGCCAGCAGCTTAGATATCAGGGCGGGAGGCTACACCTTC.